A selection of T cell receptor beta chains follows, all from one sample in a study of beta chain features in type 1 diabetes. Profiling relied on immunoSEQ multiplex PCR, and the TCRdb table lists in-frame clones only, not all of them. This table holds 200,000 to 250,000 clones, 9.6% found once. The specimen was naive CD4+ T cells from blood. These TCRs come from a woman aged 18-29 years in good health. The CDR3 runs from the conserved cysteine through the conserved F or W. Only part of the rows carry a size: once, few, many, or a class if the clone is expanded.

CDR3 protein,J gene,clone size,V gene,CDR3 length
CASRMDRGTDTQYF,TRBJ2-3,few,TRBV6-1,14
CASSVAGAETQYF,TRBJ2-5,few,TRBV9,13
CASSEERYTDTQYF,TRBJ2-3,few,TRBV10-2,14
CASSYRGMNTEAFF,TRBJ1-1,few,TRBV6-5,14
CASSERVVVGQEPYEQYF,TRBJ2-7,NA,TRBV7-8,18
CASNWGDRDTGELFF,TRBJ2-2,NA,TRBV6-1,15
CASSPPGQGILNTEAFF,TRBJ1-1,NA,TRBV19,17
CASSLTGGYEQYF,TRBJ2-7,few,TRBV7-3,13
CSASGEVSTDTQYF,TRBJ2-3,NA,TRBV29-1,14
CASSTTRTSGSRAETQYF,TRBJ2-5,NA,TRBV5-6,18
CASSPTVSGANVLTF,TRBJ2-6,NA,TRBV5-6,15
CASSPSGQMNTEAFF,TRBJ1-1,few,TRBV18,15
CASSQGRGEKLFF,TRBJ1-4,NA,TRBV4-1,13
CASSLQFTYGYTF,TRBJ1-2,NA,TRBV5-4,13
CAWRIQGPGDTEAFF,TRBJ1-1,few,TRBV30,15
CASSQGRVANEKLFF,TRBJ1-4,NA,TRBV4-1,15
CASSAYRGRGYEQYF,TRBJ2-7,many,TRBV14,15
CASRAAGGSYNEQFF,TRBJ2-1,NA,TRBV6-4,15
CASSSGNYGYTF,TRBJ1-2,few,TRBV7-9,12
CAWSPGTGARQPQHF,TRBJ1-5,NA,TRBV30,15
CASSQLGSPNNEQFF,TRBJ2-1,few,TRBV6-5,15
CARDRGTEAFF,TRBJ1-1,NA,TRBV30,11
CASSRSGASNQPQHF,TRBJ1-5,NA,TRBV6-5,15
CASSTPTREQYF,TRBJ2-7,NA,TRBV2,12
CASSVAGSYADTQYF,TRBJ2-3,NA,TRBV9,15
CASSLTQGASTEAFF,TRBJ1-1,NA,TRBV5-1,15
CASSATLAGGLEDTQYF,TRBJ2-3,NA,TRBV4-1,17
CASSVQASGHWYQETQYF,TRBJ2-5,once,TRBV9,18
CASRTSGRTDTQYF,TRBJ2-3,NA,TRBV28,14
CASSLAGGPDTQYF,TRBJ2-3,NA,TRBV5-1,14
CASSLTSGAYNEQFF,TRBJ2-1,few,TRBV7-2,15
CASSVGLGSTEAFF,TRBJ1-1,many,TRBV7-9,14
CASSRLAGEDNEQFF,TRBJ2-1,NA,TRBV2,15
CASSRDYTDTQYF,TRBJ2-3,few,TRBV14,13
CASSFDMGDTQYF,TRBJ2-3,few,TRBV7-9,13
CASSLKFGDYQFF,TRBJ2-1,NA,TRBV5-5,13
CASFTGQGDEKLFF,TRBJ1-4,NA,TRBV19,14
CASSLLSGGTSTDTQYF,TRBJ2-3,few,TRBV7-9,17
CASSVRTSGNNEQFF,TRBJ2-1,few,TRBV9,15
CASSLRYGDEQYF,TRBJ2-7,few,TRBV27,13